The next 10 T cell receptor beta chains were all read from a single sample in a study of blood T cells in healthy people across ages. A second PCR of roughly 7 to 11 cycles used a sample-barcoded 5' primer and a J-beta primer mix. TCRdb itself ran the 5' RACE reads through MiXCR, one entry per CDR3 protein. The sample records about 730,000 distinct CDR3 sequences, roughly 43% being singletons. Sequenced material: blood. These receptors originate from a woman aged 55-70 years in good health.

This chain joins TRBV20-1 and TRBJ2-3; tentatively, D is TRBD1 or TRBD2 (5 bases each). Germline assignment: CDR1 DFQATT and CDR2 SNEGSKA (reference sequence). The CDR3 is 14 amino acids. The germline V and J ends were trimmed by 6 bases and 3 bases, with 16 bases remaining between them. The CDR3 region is CSANRQWGTDTQYF. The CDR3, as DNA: TGCAGTGCCAATAGACAGTGGGGGACAGATACGCAGTATTTT.

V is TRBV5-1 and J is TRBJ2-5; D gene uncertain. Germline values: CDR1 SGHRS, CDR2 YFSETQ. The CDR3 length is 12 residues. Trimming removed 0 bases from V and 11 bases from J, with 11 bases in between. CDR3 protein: CASSLGHPPQYF. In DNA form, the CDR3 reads TGCGCCAGCAGCTTGGGACACCCACCGCAGTACTTC.

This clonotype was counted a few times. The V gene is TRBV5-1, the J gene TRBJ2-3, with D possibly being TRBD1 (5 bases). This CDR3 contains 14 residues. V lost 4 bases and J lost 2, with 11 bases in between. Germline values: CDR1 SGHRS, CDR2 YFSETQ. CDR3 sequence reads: CASSPGHFTDTQYF. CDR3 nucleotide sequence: TGCGCCAGCAGCCCCGGACATTTCACAGATACGCAGTATTTT.

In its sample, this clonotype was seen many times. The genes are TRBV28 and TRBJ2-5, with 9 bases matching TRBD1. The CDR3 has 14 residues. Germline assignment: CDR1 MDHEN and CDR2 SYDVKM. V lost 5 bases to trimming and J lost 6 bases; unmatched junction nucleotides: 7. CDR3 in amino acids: CASSPGQGWKTQYF. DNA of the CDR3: TGTGCCAGCAGTCCGGGACAGGGTTGGAAGACCCAGTACTTC.

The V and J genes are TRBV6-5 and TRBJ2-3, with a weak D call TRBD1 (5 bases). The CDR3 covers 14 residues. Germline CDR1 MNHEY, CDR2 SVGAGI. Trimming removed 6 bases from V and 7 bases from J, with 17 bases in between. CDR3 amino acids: CASRPLDRPNTQYF. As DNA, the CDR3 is TGTGCCAGCAGACCCTTAGACAGACCTAATACGCAGTATTTT.

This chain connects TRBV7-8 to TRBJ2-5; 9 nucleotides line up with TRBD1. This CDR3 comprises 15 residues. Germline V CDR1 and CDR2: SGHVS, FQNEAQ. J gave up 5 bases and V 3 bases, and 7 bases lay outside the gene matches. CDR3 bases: TGTGCCAGCAGCTTCACAGGGGGCCGGGTGGAGACCCAGTACTTC. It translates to CASSFTGGRVETQYF.

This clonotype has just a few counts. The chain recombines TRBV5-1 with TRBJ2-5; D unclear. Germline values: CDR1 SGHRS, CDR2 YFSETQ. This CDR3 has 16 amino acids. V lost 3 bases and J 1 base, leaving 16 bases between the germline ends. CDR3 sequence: CASSSTPGRVQETQYF. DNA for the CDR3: TGCGCCAGCAGCTCTACCCCGGGTCGAGTCCAAGAGACCCAGTACTTC.

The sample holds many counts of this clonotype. The CDR3 loop is CASSSRTGQETQYF. The CDR3, as DNA: TGTGCCAGCAGCTCGAGGACTGGCCAAGAGACCCAGTACTTC. The V call is TRBV7-2, the J call TRBJ2-5; D possibly corresponds to TRBD2 (5 bases). V lost 4 bases, J lost 1 base, and 10 bases lay in between. The germline V gene has CDR1 SGHTA and CDR2 FQGNSA. The CDR3 has 14 residues.

Here the CDR3 reads CASSQKGAPVTDTQYF. Here the CDR3 DNA reads TGTGCCAGCAGCCAAAAGGGGGCTCCCGTCACAGATACGCAGTATTTT. The chain combines TRBV3-1 with TRBJ2-3; 7 bases agree with TRBD1. The germline V gene encodes CDR1 LGHDT and CDR2 YNNKEL (reference sequence). J gave up 2 bases and V 2 bases, and 7 bases lay outside the gene matches. The CDR3 runs to 16 residues.

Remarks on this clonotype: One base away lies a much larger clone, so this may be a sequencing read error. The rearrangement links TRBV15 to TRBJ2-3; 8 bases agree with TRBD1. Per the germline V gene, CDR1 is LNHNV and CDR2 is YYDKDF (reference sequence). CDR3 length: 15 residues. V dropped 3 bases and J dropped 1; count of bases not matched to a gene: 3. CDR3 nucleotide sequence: TGTGCCACCAGCAGTGAGGGACAGGGCACAGATACGCAGTATTTT. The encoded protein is CATSSEGQGTDTQYF.